In this sample, the clone carrying this TCR beta chain turned up many times. What it recognizes is unknown. This sample was taken from a study of T-cell reconstitution after alpha-beta-depleted transplantation in children. The library targeted TCRbeta and was prepared with unique molecular identifiers. Via MiXCR, TCRdb re-called the PCR reads, giving one row per CDR3 protein. The sample records around 440,000 distinct CDR3 sequences, roughly a tenth being singletons. With 5 bases clipped from V and 3 bases from J, the junction kept 10 bases outside the gene matches. Germline values: CDR1 SGHTA, CDR2 FQGNSA. This CDR3 is built from 15 residues. Study-level points and caveats: By one year post-transplant, T-cell counts and diversity largely arose from T cells that were newly produced. Some patients showed high day-60 TCRbeta diversity, which derived from surviving recipient T cells and thymic progenitors. Several hundred graft clones that had expanded were reportedly the source of alpha-beta T cells about two months after transplant.

This specimen consisted of PBMCs, obtained before TCRalphabeta/CD19-depleted stem cell transplant. The TCR comes from a child under 10 years old with inherited bone marrow failure, due to receive a stem cell transplant. The gene calls are TRBV7-2 and TRBJ2-7, with 7 bases matching TRBD1. In DNA, the CDR3 is TGTGCCAGCAGCCCCACCCTGAGGGGGCTCTACGAGCAGTACTTC. It is translated as CASSPTLRGLYEQYF.